The 25 T cell receptor beta chains reported below all come from one sample, sequenced in a study of blood T cell repertoires in COVID-19. Using immunoSEQ multiplex PCR, the repertoire was profiled, and TCRdb retains in-frame clones only, with some absent. In the table there are 200,000 to 300,000 clones, approximately 86% of which are singletons. The sample comprised peripheral blood. These receptors originate from a woman in her seventies with active or convalescent COVID-19.

The V gene is TRBV2, the J gene TRBJ2-7; tentative D call: TRBD1 (6 bases). CDR3 length equals 15 residues. Germline V gene lookup returns CDR1 SNHLY and CDR2 FYNNEI. The ends were cut back, 8 bases at V and 3 bases at J, with 20 bases in the middle. CDR3 in amino acids: CASQIRQGPFYEQYF. In DNA, the CDR3 is TGTGCCAGCCAAATAAGGCAGGGGCCCTTCTACGAGCAGTACTTC.

The chain carries TRBV20-1 and TRBJ2-3, with D unclear. Germline V lookup: CDR1 DFQATT, CDR2 SNEGSKA (reference sequence). This CDR3 spans 11 amino acids. Trimming left V 0 bases short and J 8 bases short, with 6 bases between. CDR3 protein: CSARDLGTQYF. CDR3 bases: TGCAGTGCTAGAGATCTCGGTACGCAGTATTTT.

V usage is TRBV9 and J usage is TRBJ1-2, with D perhaps matching TRBD1 (6 bases). This CDR3 is built from 13 residues. Germline loops: CDR1 SGDLS, CDR2 YYNGEE. Trimming took off 0 bases at V and 12 bases at J, with 15 bases between the two ends. The chain's CDR3 is CASSVEGGGWHTF. In nucleotides, the CDR3 is TGTGCCAGCAGCGTAGAGGGAGGGGGGTGGCACACCTTC.

The sample holds one count of this clone. J is TRBJ1-1 and V is TRBV5-1; D is unclear. Germline V gene sequence: CDR1 SGHRS, CDR2 YFSETQ. This CDR3 spans 14 amino acids. Deletions cut 1 base from V and 1 base from J, with 8 bases between. CDR3 loop: CASSLMPGNTEAFF. In nucleotides, the CDR3 is TGCGCCAGCAGCTTGATGCCGGGGAACACTGAAGCTTTCTTT.

This chain connects TRBV28 to TRBJ1-5; D may be TRBD1 (5 bases). CDR1 is MDHEN, CDR2 SYDVKM, per germline. There are 13 residues in the CDR3. Between the trimmed V and J ends, which lost 6 bases and 4 bases, there was a span of 10 bases. The CDR3, as DNA: TGTGCCAGCAGCGGTCGGGGGAATCAGCCCCAGCATTTT. It yields the protein CASSGRGNQPQHF.

The CDR3 DNA is TGCGCCAGCAGCCTAGAGGGTCGAACTAGCGGGGTTTATAGCACAGATACGCAGTATTTT. It encodes CASSLEGRTSGVYSTDTQYF. V gene TRBV5-1 combines with J gene TRBJ2-3; TRBD2 aligns across 10 bases. The CDR3 is 20 residues long. The germline V gene encodes CDR1 SGHRS and CDR2 YFSETQ. Trimming took 4 bases from V and 0 from J; bases not matched to a gene: 17.

V and J are TRBV19 and TRBJ2-3; 9 bases are shared with TRBD1. The CDR3 covers 16 residues. Germline CDR1 and CDR2: LNHDA and SQIVND (reference sequence). V lost 3 bases to trimming and J lost 4 bases; unmatched junction nucleotides: 8. The chain's CDR3 is CASSMQDRGGPDTQYF. For the CDR3, the DNA is TGTGCCAGTAGTATGCAGGACAGGGGAGGGCCAGATACGCAGTATTTT.

V usage is TRBV6-5 and J usage is TRBJ1-5; tentative D call: TRBD1 (6 bases). The CDR3 totals 16 residues. Looked up from germline, CDR1 is MNHEY and CDR2 is SVGAGI. V gave up 4 bases and J gave up 1 base, with 14 bases separating them. CDR3 nucleotides: TGTGCCAGCAGTTGGGAATTCGGACAGAGCAATCAGCCCCAGCATTTT. Translating gives CASSWEFGQSNQPQHF.

The J gene is TRBJ1-1, the V gene TRBV11-2, with D hard to call. The ends were cut back, 0 bases at V and 6 bases at J, with 11 bases in the middle. The CDR3 has 14 amino acids. CDR1 SGHAT and CDR2 FQNNGV come from the germline V gene. The CDR3 sequence: CASSLDGTGSEAFF. In DNA, the CDR3 is TGTGCCAGCAGCTTAGATGGAACCGGGTCTGAAGCTTTCTTT. Drawing the rest from reference TRBV11-2 and TRBJ1-1, the complete variable domain is EAGVAQSPRYKIIEKRQSVAFWCNPISGHATLYWYQQILGQGPKLLIQFQNNGVVDDSQLPKDRFSAERLKGVDSTLKIQPAKLEDSAVYLCASSLDGTGSEAFFGQGTRLTVV.

The chain carries TRBV5-1 and TRBJ1-4, with 8 nucleotides matching TRBD1. The ends lost 6 bases at V and 7 bases at J; junction bases unmatched: 11. Germline V gene sequence: CDR1 SGHRS, CDR2 YFSETQ. The CDR3 spans 15 residues. The CDR3 DNA reads TGCGCCAGCACATCGTCTCAGGGGGCCCGTGAAAAACTGTTTTTT. Its protein product is CASTSSQGAREKLFF.

This chain links TRBV2 with TRBJ2-3, with TRBD1 matching over 9 bases. Germline assignment: CDR1 SNHLY and CDR2 FYNNEI. The V segment lost 4 bases and the J segment 7 bases; nucleotides outside the gene matches: 9. CDR3 length: 15 residues. Here the CDR3 DNA reads TGTGCCAGCAGTGGGAACAGGGGGCAGGGTTATACGCAGTATTTT. Translating gives CASSGNRGQGYTQYF.

This chain connects TRBV10-3 to TRBJ1-4; 8 bases are a match to TRBD1. V lost 6 bases to trimming and J lost 7 bases; unmatched junction nucleotides: 10. The germline gives CDR1 ENHRY, CDR2 SYGVKD. There are 15 residues in the CDR3. The CDR3 reads CAISLRTGPGEKLFF. The CDR3 DNA is TGTGCCATCAGCTTAAGGACAGGGCCTGGTGAAAAACTGTTTTTT.

The V gene is TRBV5-1, the J gene TRBJ2-7; 7 positions match TRBD1. Germline loops: CDR1 SGHRS, CDR2 YFSETQ. CDR3 length equals 16 residues. J was trimmed by 2 bases and V by 4 bases; bases with no gene match: 12. The CDR3 nucleotides read TGCGCCAGCAGCAGCCCCAGGGACAGCCTTCCCTACGAGCAGTACTTC. Translated: CASSSPRDSLPYEQYF.

V gene TRBV4-2 combines with J gene TRBJ2-7; TRBD1 agrees at 7 bases. CDR3 length: 12 amino acids. V trimming: 3 bases; J trimming: 5 bases; junction bases outside the gene matches: 1. Germline lookup yields CDR1 LGHNA and CDR2 YNFKEQ. The CDR3 nucleotides read TGTGCCAGCAGCCAGACAGGGCACGAGCAGTACTTC. Protein: CASSQTGHEQYF.

At least ten counts were recorded for this clone. The sample holds other DNA sequences that translate to the same CDR3. The chain combines TRBV19 with TRBJ1-5, with 9 bases lining up with TRBD1. Trimming took 1 base from V and 3 from J; bases not matched to a gene: 4. CDR3 length: 16 residues. The germline CDR1 and CDR2 sequences are LNHDA and SQIVND (reference sequence). The CDR3 bases are TGTGCCAGTAGTATAGGGACAGGGGTCCCCAATCAGCCCCAGCATTTT. This translates into CASSIGTGVPNQPQHF.

V usage is TRBV11-3 and J usage is TRBJ2-1; 10 bases map to TRBD1. Germline V gene lookup returns CDR1 SGHNT and CDR2 YENEEA. V shed 8 bases, J shed 8 bases, and the junction held 9 bases outside the gene matches. The CDR3 loop spans 14 amino acids. The CDR3 sequence: CASSTGGASDEQFF. The CDR3 nucleotides read TGTGCCAGCTCGACAGGGGGCGCATCTGATGAGCAGTTCTTC.

The chain employs TRBV12-5 and TRBJ1-6; no reliable D call. Trimming took 0 bases from V and 5 from J, leaving 14 bases between them. Germline CDR1 LGHNT, CDR2 FRNRAP. CDR3 length equals 17 residues. The DNA of the CDR3 is TGTGCTAGTGGTTTGGTTTCCGGAGCCCCTAATAATTCACCCCTCCACTTT. Protein product: CASGLVSGAPNNSPLHF.

This rearrangement joins TRBV4-1 to TRBJ1-3; the D gene is possibly TRBD1 (6 bases). The length of the CDR3 is 14 residues. CDR1 and CDR2 (germline): MGHRA, YSYEKL. V lost 3 bases, J lost 6 bases, and 12 bases lay in between. The CDR3 sequence: CASSQATGTNTIYF. In DNA form, the CDR3 reads TGCGCCAGCAGCCAGGCTACAGGGACAAACACCATATATTTT.

The chain couples TRBV9 to TRBJ1-3, with D possibly being TRBD1 (6 bases). The V and J ends lost 0 bases and 4 bases respectively, with 8 bases between them. CDR1 and CDR2 (germline): SGDLS, YYNGEE. The CDR3 extends over 14 amino acids. CDR3 in amino acids: CASSVGDTGNTIYF. As DNA, the CDR3 is TGTGCCAGCAGCGTAGGGGACACGGGAAACACCATATATTTT.

In its sample, this clone was seen once. The chain is built from TRBV10-1 and TRBJ2-5, with unresolved D. Germline CDR1 reads WNHNN; CDR2 reads SYGVQD (reference sequence). Trimming pared 8 bases from V and 2 bases from J, leaving 15 bases between. This CDR3 is 14 amino acids long. CDR3 region: CASWQVGEQETQYF. For the CDR3, the DNA is TGCGCCAGCTGGCAGGTAGGCGAGCAAGAGACCCAGTACTTC.

Only a few counts were recorded for this clone. The chain links TRBV12-5 to TRBJ2-1; D not certain. The CDR3 length is 13 residues. Trimming shortened V by 1 base and J by 10 bases, and 11 bases separated the two germline ends. CDR1 is LGHNT and CDR2 is FRNRAP in the germline V gene. As DNA, the CDR3 is TGTGCTAGTGGTTTGGAGCCGACAAGAGAGCAGTTCTTC. Protein sequence: CASGLEPTREQFF.

This chain connects TRBV10-3 to TRBJ1-2; perhaps TRBD1 as D (5 bases). The V gene lost 11 bases and the J gene lost 8 bases, with 18 bases spanning the gap. CDR3 size: 12 residues. The germline V gene has CDR1 ENHRY and CDR2 SYGVKD. DNA of the CDR3: TGTGCCTCCAGGGACTCCCCCGGGGGCTACACCTTC. Its translation: CASRDSPGGYTF.

The genes are TRBV6-5 and TRBJ1-5; 7 bases agree with TRBD1. The junction had 4 bases not matched to a gene; V was cut back by 5 bases and J by 3 bases. The CDR3 is made up of 14 amino acids. Germline V gene sequence: CDR1 MNHEY, CDR2 SVGAGI. This CDR3 is CASSQQGFNQPQHF. The CDR3 nucleotides read TGTGCCAGCAGTCAACAGGGGTTCAATCAGCCCCAGCATTTT.

This clone was recorded a few times. The chain uses TRBV7-2 and TRBJ1-1, with a possible D match to TRBD1 (5 bases). V was shortened by 0 bases and J by 11 bases, with 19 bases between the two germline ends. The CDR3 extends over 15 amino acids. Germline assignment: CDR1 SGHTA and CDR2 FQGNSA. CDR3 bases: TGTGCCAGCAGCTTAGCGTGGGAAGGACACGGGAGGGCTTTCTTT. It translates to CASSLAWEGHGRAFF.

V is TRBV6-5 and J is TRBJ2-2; TRBD1 matches at 8 bases. Germline V lookup: CDR1 MNHEY, CDR2 SVGAGI. This CDR3 is built from 13 residues. The ends lost 9 bases at V and 8 bases at J; junction bases unmatched: 8. CDR3 region: CARDDRGGGELFF. The CDR3 DNA follows: TGTGCCAGAGATGACAGGGGCGGTGGGGAGCTGTTTTTT.